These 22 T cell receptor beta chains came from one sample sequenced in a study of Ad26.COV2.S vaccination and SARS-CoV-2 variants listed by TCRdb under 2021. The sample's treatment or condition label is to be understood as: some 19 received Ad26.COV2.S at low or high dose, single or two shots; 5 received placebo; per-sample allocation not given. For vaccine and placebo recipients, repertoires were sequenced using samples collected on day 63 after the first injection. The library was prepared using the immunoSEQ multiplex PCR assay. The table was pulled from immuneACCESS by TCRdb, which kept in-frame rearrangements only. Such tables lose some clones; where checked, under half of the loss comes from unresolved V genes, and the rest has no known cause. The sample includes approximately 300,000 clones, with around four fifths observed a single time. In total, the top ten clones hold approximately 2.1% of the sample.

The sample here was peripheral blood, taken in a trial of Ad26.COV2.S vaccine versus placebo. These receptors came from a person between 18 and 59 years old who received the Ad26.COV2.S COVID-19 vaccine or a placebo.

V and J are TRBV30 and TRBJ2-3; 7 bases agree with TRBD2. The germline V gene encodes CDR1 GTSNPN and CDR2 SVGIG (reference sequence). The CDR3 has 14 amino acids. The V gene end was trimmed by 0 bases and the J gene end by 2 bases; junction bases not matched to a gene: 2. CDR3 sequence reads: CAWSVREDTDTQYF. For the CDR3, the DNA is TGTGCCTGGAGTGTACGGGAGGACACAGATACGCAGTATTTT.

The CDR3 region has the DNA TGTGCCAGCAACCGCCCAGGGGGCGGACGGAATGAGCAGTTCTTC. The encoded protein is CASNRPGGGRNEQFF. This chain connects TRBV28 to TRBJ2-1, with 8 positions matching TRBD1. The CDR3 length is 15 residues. Germline V CDR1 and CDR2: MDHEN, SYDVKM. The trim removed 7 bases at V and 7 bases at J, leaving 12 bases unmatched.

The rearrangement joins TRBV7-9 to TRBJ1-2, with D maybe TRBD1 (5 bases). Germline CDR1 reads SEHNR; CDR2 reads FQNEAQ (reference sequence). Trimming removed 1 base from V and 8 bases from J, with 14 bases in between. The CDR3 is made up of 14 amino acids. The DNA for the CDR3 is TGTGCCAGCAGCTTAGACCTAGGGGTGGAGGGCTACACCTTC. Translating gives CASSLDLGVEGYTF.

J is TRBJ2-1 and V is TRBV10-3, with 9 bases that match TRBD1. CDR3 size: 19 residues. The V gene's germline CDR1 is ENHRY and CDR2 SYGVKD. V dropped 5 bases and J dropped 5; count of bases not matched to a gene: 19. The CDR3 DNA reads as TGTGCCATCAGTTACAGGGGACAGGGTCTTAATGGTGCCGACAATGAGCAGTTCTTC. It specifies CAISYRGQGLNGADNEQFF.

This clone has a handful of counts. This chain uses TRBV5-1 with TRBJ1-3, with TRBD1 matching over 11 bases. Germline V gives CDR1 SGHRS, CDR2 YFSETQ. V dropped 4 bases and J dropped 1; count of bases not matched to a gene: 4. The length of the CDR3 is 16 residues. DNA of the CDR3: TGCGCCAGCAGCGTGGGACAGGGGGGTTCTGGAAACACCATATATTTT. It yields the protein CASSVGQGGSGNTIYF. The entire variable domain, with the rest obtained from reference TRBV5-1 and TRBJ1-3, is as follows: KAGVTQTPRYLIKTRGQQVTLSCSPISGHRSVSWYQQTPGQGLQFLFEYFSETQRNKGNFPGRFSGRQFSNSRSEMNVSTLELGDSALYLCASSVGQGGSGNTIYFGEGSWLTVV.

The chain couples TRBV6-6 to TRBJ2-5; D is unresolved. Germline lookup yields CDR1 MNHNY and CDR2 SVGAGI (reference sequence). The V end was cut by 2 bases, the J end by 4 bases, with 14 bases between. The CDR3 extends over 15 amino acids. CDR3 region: CASSYRGPPTETQYF. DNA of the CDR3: TGTGCCAGCAGTTACCGAGGACCTCCCACAGAGACCCAGTACTTC.

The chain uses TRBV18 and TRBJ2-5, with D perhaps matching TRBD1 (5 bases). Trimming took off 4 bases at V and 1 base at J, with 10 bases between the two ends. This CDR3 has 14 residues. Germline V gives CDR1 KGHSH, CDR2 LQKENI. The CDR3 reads CASSRVGPQETQYF. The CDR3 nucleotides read TGTGCCAGCTCACGGGTGGGGCCCCAAGAGACCCAGTACTTC. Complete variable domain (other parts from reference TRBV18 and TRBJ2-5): NAGVMQNPRHLVRRRGQEARLRCSPMKGHSHVYWYRQLPEEGLKFMVYLQKENIIDESGMPKERFSAEFPKEGPSILRIQQVVRGDSAAYFCASSRVGPQETQYFGPGTRLLVL.

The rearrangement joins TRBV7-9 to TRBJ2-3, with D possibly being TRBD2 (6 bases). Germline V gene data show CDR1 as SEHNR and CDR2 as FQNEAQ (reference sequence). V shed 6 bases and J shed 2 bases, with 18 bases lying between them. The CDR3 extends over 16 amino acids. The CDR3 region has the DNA TGTGCCAGCAGTCCAGGCATGCGGGGAAACACAGATACGCAGTATTTT. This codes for CASSPGMRGNTDTQYF.

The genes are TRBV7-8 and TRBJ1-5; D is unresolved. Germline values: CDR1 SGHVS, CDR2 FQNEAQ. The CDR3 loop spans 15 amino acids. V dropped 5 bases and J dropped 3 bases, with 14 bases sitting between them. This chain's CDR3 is CASSNRGGINQPQHF. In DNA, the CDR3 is TGTGCCAGCAGCAACCGAGGAGGGATCAATCAGCCCCAGCATTTT.

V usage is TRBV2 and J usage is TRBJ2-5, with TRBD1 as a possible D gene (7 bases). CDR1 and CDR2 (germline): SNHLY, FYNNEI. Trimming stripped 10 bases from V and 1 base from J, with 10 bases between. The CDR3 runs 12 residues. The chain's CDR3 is CATRGAQETQYF. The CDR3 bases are TGTGCCACCAGGGGGGCCCAAGAGACCCAGTACTTC.

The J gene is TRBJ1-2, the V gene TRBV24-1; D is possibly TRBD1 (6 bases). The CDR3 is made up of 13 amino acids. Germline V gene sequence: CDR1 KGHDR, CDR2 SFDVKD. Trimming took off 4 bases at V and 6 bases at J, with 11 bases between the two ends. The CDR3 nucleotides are TGTGCCACCAGTGAGGCAGGGGCGGATGGCTACACCTTC. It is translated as CATSEAGADGYTF.

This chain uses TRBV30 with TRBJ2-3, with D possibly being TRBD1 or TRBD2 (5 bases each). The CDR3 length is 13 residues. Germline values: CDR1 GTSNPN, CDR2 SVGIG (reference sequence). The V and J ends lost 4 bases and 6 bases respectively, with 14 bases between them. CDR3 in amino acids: CAWNRGTGDTQYF. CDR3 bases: TGTGCCTGGAATCGAGGGACGGGGGATACGCAGTATTTT. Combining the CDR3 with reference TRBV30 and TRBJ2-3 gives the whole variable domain SQTIHQWPATLVQPVGSPLSLECTVEGTSNPNLYWYRQAAGRGLQLLFYSVGIGQISSEVPQNLSASRPQDRQFILSSKKLLLSDSGFYLCAWNRGTGDTQYFGPGTRLTVL.

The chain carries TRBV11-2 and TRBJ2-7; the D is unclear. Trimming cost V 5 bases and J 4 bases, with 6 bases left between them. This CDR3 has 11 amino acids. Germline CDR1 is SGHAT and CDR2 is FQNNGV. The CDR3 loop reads CASSQVYEQYF. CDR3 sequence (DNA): TGTGCCAGCAGCCAGGTTTACGAGCAGTACTTC.

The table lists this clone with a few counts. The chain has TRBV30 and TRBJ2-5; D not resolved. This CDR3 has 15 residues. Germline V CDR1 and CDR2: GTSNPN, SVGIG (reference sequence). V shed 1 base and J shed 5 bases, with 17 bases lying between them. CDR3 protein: CAWSAGSIRLETQYF. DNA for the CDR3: TGTGCCTGGAGTGCCGGGTCCATTAGGCTGGAGACCCAGTACTTC.

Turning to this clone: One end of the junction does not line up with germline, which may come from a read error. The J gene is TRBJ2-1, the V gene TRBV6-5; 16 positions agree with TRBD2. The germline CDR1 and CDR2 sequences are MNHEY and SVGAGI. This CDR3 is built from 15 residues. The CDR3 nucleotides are TGTGCCTGCAGTCGGGGACTAGCGGGGGGGGATGAGCAGTTCTTC. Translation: CACSRGLAGGDEQFF.

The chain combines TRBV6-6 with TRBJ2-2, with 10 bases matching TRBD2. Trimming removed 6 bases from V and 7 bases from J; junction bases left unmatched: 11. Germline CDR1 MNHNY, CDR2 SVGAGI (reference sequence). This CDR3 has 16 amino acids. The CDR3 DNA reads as TGTGCCAGCAGACCTTCTAGCGGGGGTTTTAACGGGGAGCTGTTTTTT. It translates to CASRPSSGGFNGELFF.

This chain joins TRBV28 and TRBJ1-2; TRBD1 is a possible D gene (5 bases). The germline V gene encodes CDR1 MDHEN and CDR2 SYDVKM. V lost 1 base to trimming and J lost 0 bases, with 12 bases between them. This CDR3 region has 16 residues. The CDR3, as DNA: TGTGCCAGCAGTTTATACGGGGGGTTAACTAACTATGGCTACACCTTC. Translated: CASSLYGGLTNYGYTF.

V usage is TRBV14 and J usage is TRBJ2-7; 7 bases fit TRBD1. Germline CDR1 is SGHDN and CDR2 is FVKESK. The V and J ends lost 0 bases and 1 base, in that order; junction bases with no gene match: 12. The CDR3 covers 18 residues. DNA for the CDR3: TGTGCCAGCAGCCAAGAATTCGTGACAGGGTTGAGGTCCTACGAGCAGTACTTC. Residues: CASSQEFVTGLRSYEQYF. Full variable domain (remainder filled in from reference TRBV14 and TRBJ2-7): EAGVTQFPSHSVIEKGQTVTLRCDPISGHDNLYWYRRVMGKEIKFLLHFVKESKQDESGMPNNRFLAERTGGTYSTLKVQPAELEDSGVYFCASSQEFVTGLRSYEQYFGPGTRLTVT.

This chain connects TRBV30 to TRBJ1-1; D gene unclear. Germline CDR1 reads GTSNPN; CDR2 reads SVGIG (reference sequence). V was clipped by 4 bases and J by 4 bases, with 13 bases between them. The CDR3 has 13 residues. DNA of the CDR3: TGTGCCTGGACCCCGGGCTGGAGCACTGAAGCTTTCTTT. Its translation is CAWTPGWSTEAFF.

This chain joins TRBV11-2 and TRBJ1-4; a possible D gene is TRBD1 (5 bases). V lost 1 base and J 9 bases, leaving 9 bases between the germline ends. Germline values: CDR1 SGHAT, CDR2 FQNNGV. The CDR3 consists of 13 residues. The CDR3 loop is CASSLGRVKKLFF. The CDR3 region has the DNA TGTGCCAGCAGCTTAGGCAGGGTTAAAAAACTGTTTTTT.

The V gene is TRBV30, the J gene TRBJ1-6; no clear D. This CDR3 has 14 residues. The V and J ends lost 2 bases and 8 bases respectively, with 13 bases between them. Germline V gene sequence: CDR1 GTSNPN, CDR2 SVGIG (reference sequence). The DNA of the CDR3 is TGTGCCTGGAGTAAACGGGGTGGTGATTCACCCCTCCACTTT. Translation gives CAWSKRGGDSPLHF.

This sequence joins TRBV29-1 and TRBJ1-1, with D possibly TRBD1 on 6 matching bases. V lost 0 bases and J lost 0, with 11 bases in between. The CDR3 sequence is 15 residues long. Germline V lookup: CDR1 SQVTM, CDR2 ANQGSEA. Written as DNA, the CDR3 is TGCAGCGTTGAAGATCGACGGACAGTGAACACTGAAGCTTTCTTT. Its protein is CSVEDRRTVNTEAFF.